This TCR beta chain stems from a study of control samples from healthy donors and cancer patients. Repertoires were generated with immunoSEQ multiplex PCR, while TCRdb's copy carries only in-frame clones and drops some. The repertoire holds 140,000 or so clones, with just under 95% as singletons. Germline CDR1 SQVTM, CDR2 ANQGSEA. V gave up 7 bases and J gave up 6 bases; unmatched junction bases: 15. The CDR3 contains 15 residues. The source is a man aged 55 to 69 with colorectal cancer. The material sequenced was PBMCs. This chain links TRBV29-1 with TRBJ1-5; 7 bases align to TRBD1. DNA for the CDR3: TGCAGCGCCATCTTTCCGGACAGGTCGAGTCAGCCCCAGCATTTT. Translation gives CSAIFPDRSSQPQHF.